This T cell receptor beta chain was found in a study of identical twins. Study-level points and caveats: Among beta out-of-frame sequences, excess sharing between twins appeared weaker.

V lost 2 bases, J lost 4 bases, and 12 bases lay in between. Germline CDR1 reads DFQATT; CDR2 reads SNEGSKA (reference sequence). The CDR3 consists of 14 residues. About this clonotype itself: Its antigen remains unknown.

Using its own MiXCR run on the 5' RACE reads, TCRdb lists one record per CDR3 protein. Of approximately 530,000 distinct CDR3 sequences listed, 20% to 25% were seen once; the top ten hold 0.45% to 0.5%. These data are also associated with another study on yellow fever vaccine responses in identical twins. From that report: The T cell response to vaccination in identical twins was reportedly partly convergent and partly personalized.

The chain has TRBV20-1 and TRBJ2-1; TRBD2 is a possible D gene (6 bases). The source material was CD4+ T cells sorted from blood. This sequence originates from a woman aged 18 to 35 in good health. The CDR3 DNA is TGCAGTGCTAGAACGGGACTCCCTTACAATGAGCAGTTCTTC. Protein product: CSARTGLPYNEQFF.